The 9 T cell receptor beta chains in this list originate from one sample, sequenced in a study of T cells in Graves' hyperthyroidism and ophthalmopathy. The source material, RNA transcripts, was used to amplify TCR beta CDR3 regions. HTBI primers drove first-round RT-PCR of the TCR CDR3. TCRdb itself ran the multiplex PCR reads through MiXCR, one entry per CDR3 protein. The sample yields more than 500,000 distinct CDR3 sequences, roughly 15% seen once. Sequenced input: blood. The origin of the receptors is a woman in her thirties or forties with Graves' ophthalmopathy.

This clonotype was observed many times. V is TRBV3-1 and J is TRBJ2-7; TRBD2 agrees at 8 bases. The CDR3 is 13 residues long. The germline CDR1 and CDR2 sequences are LGHDT and YNNKEL (reference sequence). The V and J ends lost 6 bases and 4 bases, in that order; junction bases with no gene match: 5. The CDR3 DNA reads as TGTGCCAGCAGTCGGGAGGGCAGATACGAGCAGTACTTC. This codes for CASSREGRYEQYF.

The V and J genes are TRBV30 and TRBJ1-5, with 7 bases lining up with TRBD1. Germline V lookup: CDR1 GTSNPN, CDR2 SVGIG (reference sequence). This CDR3 contains 12 residues. With V trimmed by 3 bases and J by 7 bases, 3 bases remained unmatched. The CDR3 sequence: CAWSRQGQPQHF. The CDR3 DNA reads as TGTGCCTGGAGCCGACAGGGCCAGCCCCAGCATTTT.

This clonotype was counted only a few times. The CDR3 here is CASSVAGTSYTF. DNA for the CDR3: TGTGCCAGCAGCGTAGCAGGGACGAGCTACACCTTC. This chain links TRBV9 with TRBJ1-2; perhaps TRBD1 as D (5 bases). Deletions cut 0 bases from V and 9 bases from J, with 9 bases between. Germline V gene lookup returns CDR1 SGDLS and CDR2 YYNGEE. The CDR3 consists of 12 residues.

This clonotype was observed at least ten times. The chain is built from TRBV24-1 and TRBJ2-2; D gene uncertain. V was shortened by 7 bases and J by 8 bases, with 10 bases between the two germline ends. Germline CDR1 KGHDR, CDR2 SFDVKD. The CDR3 extends over 12 amino acids. The DNA of the CDR3 is TGTGCCACCAGGTCGATAGGAGGGGAGCTGTTTTTT. Translation: CATRSIGGELFF.

In this sample, this clonotype turned up many times. V gene TRBV7-2 combines with J gene TRBJ2-7; no firm D call. The CDR3 extends over 14 amino acids. CDR1 and CDR2 (germline): SGHTA, FQGNSA. V was cut by 6 bases and J by 3 bases, with 15 bases left in between. CDR3 sequence (DNA): TGTGCCAGCAGGACCGGGCCCGCCGGCTACGAGCAGTACTTC. Residues: CASRTGPAGYEQYF.

This chain links TRBV6-1 with TRBJ1-5, with D unclear. Between the trimmed V and J ends, which lost 3 bases and 0 bases, there was a span of 15 bases. Germline V lookup: CDR1 MNHNS, CDR2 SASEGT. The CDR3 loop spans 17 amino acids. This CDR3 is CASSEGTALYSNQPQHF. The CDR3 coding sequence is TGTGCCAGCAGTGAGGGCACAGCGCTCTATAGCAATCAGCCCCAGCATTTT.

This clonotype was recorded many times. V is TRBV6-2 or TRBV6-3 and J is TRBJ2-7; D is tentatively TRBD1 or TRBD2 (5 bases each). This CDR3 region has 14 residues. Between the trimmed V and J ends, which lost 7 bases and 1 base, there was a span of 14 bases. CDR1 is MNHEY and CDR2 is SVGEGT in the germline V gene. CDR3 region: CASTKWGTSYEQYF. For the CDR3, the DNA is TGTGCCAGCACCAAATGGGGGACGTCCTACGAGCAGTACTTC.

In its sample, this clonotype was seen a few times. The chain is built from TRBV6-1 and TRBJ2-7; 10 bases align to TRBD1. Germline V gene data show CDR1 as MNHNS and CDR2 as SASEGT. The CDR3 runs 14 residues. The V gene end was trimmed by 7 bases and the J gene end by 3 bases; junction bases not matched to a gene: 6. The CDR3 is CASTRTGGDYEQYF. In nucleotides, the CDR3 is TGTGCCAGCACCAGGACAGGGGGAGACTACGAGCAGTACTTC.

This clonotype has more than one count but fewer than ten. The CDR3 DNA sequence: TGTGCCAGCAGTGAAAGGTTTGGGGATAGTGAAGCTTTCTTT. It codes for CASSERFGDSEAFF. V gene TRBV6-1 combines with J gene TRBJ1-1; D ambiguous. Germline V gene data show CDR1 as MNHNS and CDR2 as SASEGT. The CDR3 has 14 residues. V was pared by 2 bases and J by 7 bases, with 14 bases between.